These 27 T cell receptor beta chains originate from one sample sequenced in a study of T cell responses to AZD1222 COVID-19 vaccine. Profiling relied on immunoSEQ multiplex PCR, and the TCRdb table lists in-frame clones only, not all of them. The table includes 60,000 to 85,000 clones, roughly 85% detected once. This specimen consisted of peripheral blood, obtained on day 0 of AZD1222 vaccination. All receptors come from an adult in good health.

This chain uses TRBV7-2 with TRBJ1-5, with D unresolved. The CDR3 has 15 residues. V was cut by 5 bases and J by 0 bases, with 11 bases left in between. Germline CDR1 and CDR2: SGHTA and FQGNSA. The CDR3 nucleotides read TGTGCCAGCAGCCCACACCTATCTAGCAATCAGCCCCAGCATTTT. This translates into CASSPHLSSNQPQHF.

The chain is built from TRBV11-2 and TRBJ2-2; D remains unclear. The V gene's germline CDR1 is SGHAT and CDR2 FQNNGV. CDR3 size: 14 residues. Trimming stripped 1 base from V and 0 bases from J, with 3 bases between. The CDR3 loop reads CASSLGSNTGELFF. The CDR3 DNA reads TGTGCCAGCAGCTTAGGCTCGAACACCGGGGAGCTGTTTTTT.

CDR3 bases: TGTGCCAGCAGCTTAGTAGGGCAGACGACATTTCTGAACACTGAAGCTTTCTTT. Translation gives CASSLVGQTTFLNTEAFF. This chain uses TRBV11-2 with TRBJ1-1, with D unresolved. This CDR3 is built from 18 residues. The germline V gene encodes CDR1 SGHAT and CDR2 FQNNGV. Trimming removed 1 base at V and 0 bases at J, with 18 bases between.

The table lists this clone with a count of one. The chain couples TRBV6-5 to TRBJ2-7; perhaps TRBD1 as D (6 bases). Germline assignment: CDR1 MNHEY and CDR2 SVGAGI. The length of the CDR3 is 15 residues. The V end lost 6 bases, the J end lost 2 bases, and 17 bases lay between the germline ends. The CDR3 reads CASSRTGSGTYEQYF. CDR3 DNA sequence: TGTGCCAGCAGCCGCACAGGGTCGGGGACCTACGAGCAGTACTTC.

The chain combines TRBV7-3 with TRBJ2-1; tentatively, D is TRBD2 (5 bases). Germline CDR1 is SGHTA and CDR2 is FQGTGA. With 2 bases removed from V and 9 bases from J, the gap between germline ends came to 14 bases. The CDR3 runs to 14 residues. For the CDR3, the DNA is TGTGCCAGCAGCTTATTGGGCGGTGAGGGTGAGCAGTTCTTC. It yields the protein CASSLLGGEGEQFF.

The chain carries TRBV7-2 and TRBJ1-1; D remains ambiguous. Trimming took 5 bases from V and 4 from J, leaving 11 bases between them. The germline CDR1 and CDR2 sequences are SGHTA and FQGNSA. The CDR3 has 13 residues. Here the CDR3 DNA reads TGTGCCAGCAGCGGATTCCCGGGCACTGAAGCTTTCTTT. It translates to CASSGFPGTEAFF.

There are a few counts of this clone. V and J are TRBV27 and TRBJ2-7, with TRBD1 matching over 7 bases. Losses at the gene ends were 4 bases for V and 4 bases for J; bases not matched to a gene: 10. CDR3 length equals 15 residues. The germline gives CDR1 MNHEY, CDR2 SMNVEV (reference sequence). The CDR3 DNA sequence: TGTGCCAGCAGTTCCCTACAGGGGAATTGGTACGAGCAGTACTTC. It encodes CASSSLQGNWYEQYF.

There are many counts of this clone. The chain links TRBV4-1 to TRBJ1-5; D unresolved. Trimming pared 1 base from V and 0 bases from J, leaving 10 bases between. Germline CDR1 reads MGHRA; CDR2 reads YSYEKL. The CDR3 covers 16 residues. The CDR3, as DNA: TGCGCCAGCAGCCAAGGCAACAGCGCTAGCAATCAGCCCCAGCATTTT. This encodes CASSQGNSASNQPQHF.

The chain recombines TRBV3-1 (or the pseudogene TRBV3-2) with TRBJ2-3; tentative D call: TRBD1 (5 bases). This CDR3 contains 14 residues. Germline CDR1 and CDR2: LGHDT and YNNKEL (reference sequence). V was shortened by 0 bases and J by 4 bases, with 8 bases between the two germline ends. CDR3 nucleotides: TGTGCCAGCAGCCAAGACAGGGCCCCAGATACGCAGTATTTT. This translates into CASSQDRAPDTQYF.

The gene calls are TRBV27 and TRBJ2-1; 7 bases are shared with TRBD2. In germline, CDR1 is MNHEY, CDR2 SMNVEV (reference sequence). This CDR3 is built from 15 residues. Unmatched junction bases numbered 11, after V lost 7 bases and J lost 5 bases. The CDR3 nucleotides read TGTGCCAGCAAAATATGGGGGGGGTCTAACAATGAGCAGTTCTTC. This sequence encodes CASKIWGGSNNEQFF.

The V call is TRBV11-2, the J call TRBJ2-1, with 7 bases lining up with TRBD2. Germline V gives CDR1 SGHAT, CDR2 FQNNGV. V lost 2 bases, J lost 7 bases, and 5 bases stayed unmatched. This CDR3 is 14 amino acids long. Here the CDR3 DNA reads TGTGCCAGCAGCTTAAGCGGGATGGAGAATGAGCAGTTCTTC. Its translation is CASSLSGMENEQFF.

Here the CDR3 DNA reads TGTGCCAGCAGAACAGGGCTCGATGGCTACACCTTC. Translation: CASRTGLDGYTF. The V call is TRBV6-5, the J call TRBJ1-2; tentative D call: TRBD1 (6 bases). This CDR3 spans 12 amino acids. The V gene lost 6 bases and the J gene lost 6 bases, with 11 bases spanning the gap. From germline, CDR1 is MNHEY and CDR2 SVGAGI.

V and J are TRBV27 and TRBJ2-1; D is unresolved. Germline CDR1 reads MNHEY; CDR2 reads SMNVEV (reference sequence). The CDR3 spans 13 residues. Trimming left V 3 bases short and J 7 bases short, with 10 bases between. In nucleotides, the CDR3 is TGTGCCAGCAGTTTGCGGAGTCAGAATGAGCAGTTCTTC. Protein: CASSLRSQNEQFF.

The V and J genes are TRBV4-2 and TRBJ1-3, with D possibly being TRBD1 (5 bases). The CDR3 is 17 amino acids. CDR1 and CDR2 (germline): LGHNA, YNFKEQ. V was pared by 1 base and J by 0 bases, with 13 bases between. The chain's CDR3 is CASSQVGTLSSGNTIYF. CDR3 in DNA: TGTGCCAGCAGCCAAGTGGGGACGTTGAGCTCTGGAAACACCATATATTTT.

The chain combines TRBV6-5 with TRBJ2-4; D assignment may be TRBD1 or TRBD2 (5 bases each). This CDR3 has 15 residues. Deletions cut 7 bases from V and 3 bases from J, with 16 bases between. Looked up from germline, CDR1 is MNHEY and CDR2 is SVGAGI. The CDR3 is CASTLEGLVKNIQYF. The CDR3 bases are TGTGCCAGCACCCTTGAGGGGCTGGTCAAAAACATTCAGTACTTC.

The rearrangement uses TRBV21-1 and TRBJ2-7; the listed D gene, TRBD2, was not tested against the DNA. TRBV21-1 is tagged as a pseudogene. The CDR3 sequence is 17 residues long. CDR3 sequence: CASSPSGVGAPLYEQYF. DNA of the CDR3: TGTGCCAGCAGCCCCTCGGGGGTCGGGGCCCCCCTCTACGAGCAGTACTTC.

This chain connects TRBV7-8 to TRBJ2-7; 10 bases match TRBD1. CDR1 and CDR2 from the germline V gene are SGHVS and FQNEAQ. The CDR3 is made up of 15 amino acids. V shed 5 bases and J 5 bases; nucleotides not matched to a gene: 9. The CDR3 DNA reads TGTGCCAGCAGCAACCGACAGGGGGCTGTAAACGAGCAGTACTTC. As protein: CASSNRQGAVNEQYF.

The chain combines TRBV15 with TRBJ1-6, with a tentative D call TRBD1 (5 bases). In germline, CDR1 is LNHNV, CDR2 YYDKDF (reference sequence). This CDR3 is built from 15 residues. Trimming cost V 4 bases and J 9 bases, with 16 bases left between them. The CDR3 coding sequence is TGTGCCACCAGCACCGCCCAGGGCATAGGTTCACCCCTCCACTTT. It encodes CATSTAQGIGSPLHF.

The CDR3 DNA is TGCGCCAGCAGCCTAGCACAAACGACACAGAACTATGGCTACACCTTC. Residues: CASSLAQTTQNYGYTF. The chain employs TRBV5-1 and TRBJ1-2; D not certain. The germline V gene encodes CDR1 SGHRS and CDR2 YFSETQ. Trimming stripped 4 bases from V and 2 bases from J, with 18 bases between. There are 16 residues in the CDR3.

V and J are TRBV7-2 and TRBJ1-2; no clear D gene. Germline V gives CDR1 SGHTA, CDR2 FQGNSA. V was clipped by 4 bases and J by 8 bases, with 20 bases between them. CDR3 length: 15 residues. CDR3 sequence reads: CASSSPVGSHMGYTF. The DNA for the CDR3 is TGTGCCAGCAGCTCCCCCGTCGGCAGCCACATGGGCTACACCTTC.

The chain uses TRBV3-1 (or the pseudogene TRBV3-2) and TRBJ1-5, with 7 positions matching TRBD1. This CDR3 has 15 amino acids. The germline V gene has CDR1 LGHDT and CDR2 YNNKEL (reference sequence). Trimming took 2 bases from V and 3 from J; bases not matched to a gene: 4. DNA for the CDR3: TGTGCCAGCAGCCAAAGCGACAGGGACAATCAGCCCCAGCATTTT. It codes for CASSQSDRDNQPQHF.

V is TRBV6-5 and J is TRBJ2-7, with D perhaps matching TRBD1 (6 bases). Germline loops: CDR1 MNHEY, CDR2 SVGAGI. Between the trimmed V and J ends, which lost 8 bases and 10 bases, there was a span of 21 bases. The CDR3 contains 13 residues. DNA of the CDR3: TGTGCCAGCCAATCTGGACAGCTTACAAAACAGTACTTC. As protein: CASQSGQLTKQYF.

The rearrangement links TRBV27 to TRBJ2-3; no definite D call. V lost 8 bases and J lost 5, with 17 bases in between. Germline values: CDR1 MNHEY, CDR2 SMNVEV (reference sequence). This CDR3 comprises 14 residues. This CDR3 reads CASAQPPPGDTQYF. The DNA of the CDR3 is TGTGCCAGCGCCCAGCCCCCTCCCGGAGATACGCAGTATTTT.

CDR3 sequence reads: CASSLGAGQFF. DNA for the CDR3: TGTGCCAGCAGCTTGGGAGCGGGGCAGTTCTTC. The rearrangement uses TRBV5-4 and TRBJ2-1; D may be TRBD2 (6 bases). Looked up from germline, CDR1 is SGHNT and CDR2 is YYREEE (reference sequence). The CDR3 runs 11 residues. Trimming cost V 0 bases and J 12 bases, with 7 bases left between them.

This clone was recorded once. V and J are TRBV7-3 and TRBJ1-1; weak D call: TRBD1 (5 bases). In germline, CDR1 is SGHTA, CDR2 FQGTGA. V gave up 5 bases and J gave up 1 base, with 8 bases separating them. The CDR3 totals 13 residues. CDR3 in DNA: TGTGCCAGCAGCCGGACAAAGAACACTGAAGCTTTCTTT. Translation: CASSRTKNTEAFF. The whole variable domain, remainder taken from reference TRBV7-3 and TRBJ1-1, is GAGVSQTPSNKVTEKGKYVELRCDPISGHTALYWYRQSLGQGPEFLIYFQGTGAADDSGLPNDRFFAVRPEGSVSTLKIQRTERGDSAVYLCASSRTKNTEAFFGQGTRLTVV.

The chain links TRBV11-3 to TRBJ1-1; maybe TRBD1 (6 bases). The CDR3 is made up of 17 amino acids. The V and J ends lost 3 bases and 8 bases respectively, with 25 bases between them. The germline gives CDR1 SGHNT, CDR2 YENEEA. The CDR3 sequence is CASSLGSFGGRLGEAFF. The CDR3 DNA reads TGTGCCAGCAGCTTGGGGTCGTTCGGGGGGCGATTAGGAGAAGCTTTCTTT.

The CDR3 DNA follows: TGTGCCAGTAGGATCCTCGGGGGGCTAAATCAGCCCCAGCATTTT. The encoded protein is CASRILGGLNQPQHF. The rearrangement uses TRBV19 and TRBJ1-5, with a weak D call TRBD1 (6 bases). Germline lookup yields CDR1 LNHDA and CDR2 SQIVND (reference sequence). The V end lost 6 bases, the J end lost 4 bases, and 16 bases lay between the germline ends. This CDR3 is built from 15 residues.